The 30 T cell receptor beta chains presented below share a single source sample, sequenced in a study of monozygotic twins with cystic fibrosis. Assay: immunoSEQ multiplex PCR; the TCRdb copy retains only in-frame clones and omits some. The table lists 35,000 or so clones, 75% to 90% of them singletons, with about 1.8% in the top ten. The sequencing sample was made of blood. These receptors originate from a girl aged 2-10 years with cystic fibrosis.

The chain carries TRBV6-5 and TRBJ2-7; 7 nucleotides match TRBD1. The CDR3 contains 14 residues. Germline CDR1 MNHEY, CDR2 SVGAGI. After removal of 8 bases from V and 0 bases from J, the junction contained 7 bases not matched to a gene. DNA of the CDR3: TGTGCCAGCGCCCGGAGACAGGGCTCCTACGAGCAGTACTTC. Translated: CASARRQGSYEQYF.

In this sample, this clone turned up once. The chain couples TRBV19 to TRBJ1-5, with 7 bases identical to TRBD1. V lost 5 bases to trimming and J lost 3 bases; unmatched junction nucleotides: 4. The CDR3 has 14 residues. The germline CDR1 and CDR2 sequences are LNHDA and SQIVND (reference sequence). CDR3 loop: CASSPGGINQPQHF. DNA of the CDR3: TGTGCCAGTAGTCCAGGGGGTATCAATCAGCCCCAGCATTTT.

The V gene is TRBV25-1, the J gene TRBJ2-5; TRBD2 aligns across 7 bases. The CDR3 contains 16 residues. V gave up 1 base and J gave up 1 base; unmatched junction bases: 6. The V gene's germline CDR1 is MGHDK and CDR2 SYGVNS. This chain's CDR3 is CASSEFYWGGQETQYF. The CDR3 DNA is TGTGCCAGCAGTGAATTTTATTGGGGGGGCCAAGAGACCCAGTACTTC.

The CDR3 coding sequence is TGTGCCACAAAGGAGGGGGCCAAAAACATTCAGTACTTC. Its translation is CATKEGAKNIQYF. The gene calls are TRBV6-5 and TRBJ2-4; a weak D match, TRBD2 (6 bases). Germline V CDR1 and CDR2: MNHEY, SVGAGI. CDR3 length equals 13 residues. V dropped 10 bases and J dropped 1 base, with 11 bases sitting between them.

This clone came up once. This chain links TRBV7-7 with TRBJ1-4, with 7 positions matching TRBD1. V lost 1 base to trimming and J lost 7 bases; unmatched junction nucleotides: 3. The CDR3 extends over 14 amino acids. The V gene's germline CDR1 is SSHAT and CDR2 FNYEAQ (reference sequence). CDR3 DNA: TGTGCCAGCAGCTTAGGGACAGGTTTTGAAAAACTGTTTTTT. Its translation: CASSLGTGFEKLFF.

The gene calls are TRBV9 and TRBJ1-2; D call uncertain. The CDR3 runs to 14 residues. CDR1 and CDR2 (germline): SGDLS, YYNGEE. V lost 2 bases, J lost 1 base, and 9 bases lay in between. The CDR3 region is CASSVASNNYGYTF. The CDR3 DNA follows: TGTGCCAGCAGCGTGGCCTCCAATAACTATGGCTACACCTTC.

The chain couples TRBV9 to TRBJ2-5; 14 nucleotides match TRBD2. CDR1 SGDLS and CDR2 YYNGEE come from the germline V gene. With 1 base clipped from V and 4 bases from J, the junction kept 9 bases outside the gene matches. The CDR3 has 18 residues. Written as DNA, the CDR3 is TGTGCCAGCAGCGTATCCCGACTAGCGGGGGGGGACCGAGAGACCCAGTACTTC. Translated: CASSVSRLAGGDRETQYF. The full variable domain, with the rest looked up from reference TRBV9 and TRBJ2-5, is DSGVTQTPKHLITATGQRVTLRCSPRSGDLSVYWYQQSLDQGLQFLIQYYNGEERAKGNILERFSAQQFPDLHSELNLSSLELGDSALYFCASSVSRLAGGDRETQYFGPGTRLLVL.

This chain uses TRBV10-3 with TRBJ2-7, with unresolved D. V was clipped by 10 bases and J by 3 bases, with 22 bases between them. Per germline, CDR1 ENHRY and CDR2 SYGVKD. There are 15 residues in the CDR3. CDR3 sequence reads: CATGYLGSVSYEQYF. CDR3 coding DNA: TGTGCCACAGGATATCTAGGAAGCGTAAGCTACGAGCAGTACTTC.

The V and J genes are TRBV6-1 and TRBJ1-3; 8 bases align to TRBD1. V was clipped by 6 bases and J by 3 bases; unmatched bases: 4. This CDR3 comprises 14 residues. Germline CDR1 reads MNHNS; CDR2 reads SASEGT. This CDR3 reads CASSDRGIGNTIYF. The CDR3 DNA reads TGTGCCAGCAGCGACAGGGGTATTGGAAACACCATATATTTT.

This rearrangement joins TRBV7-8 to TRBJ2-7; 7 bases fit TRBD1. This CDR3 contains 15 residues. The trim removed 5 bases at V and 4 bases at J, leaving 11 bases unmatched. Per the germline V gene, CDR1 is SGHVS and CDR2 is FQNEAQ. CDR3 sequence reads: CASSARTGIEYEQYF. The CDR3 coding sequence is TGTGCCAGCAGCGCTAGGACAGGTATAGAGTACGAGCAGTACTTC.

The rearrangement links TRBV9 to TRBJ2-2; 7 bases are a match to TRBD1. CDR1 and CDR2 from the germline V gene are SGDLS and YYNGEE. After removal of 0 bases from V and 5 bases from J, the junction contained 4 bases not matched to a gene. This CDR3 spans 15 amino acids. CDR3 nucleotides: TGTGCCAGCAGCGTAGACCCACAGGGGACCGGGGAGCTGTTTTTT. This sequence encodes CASSVDPQGTGELFF.

The chain has TRBV9 and TRBJ2-2; no firm D call. Germline assignment: CDR1 SGDLS and CDR2 YYNGEE. The length of the CDR3 is 13 residues. The germline V and J ends were trimmed by 0 bases and 6 bases, with 6 bases remaining between them. The CDR3 DNA sequence: TGTGCCAGCAGCGTAGCCCCCCCCGGGGAGCTGTTTTTT. Translated, it gives CASSVAPPGELFF.

The V and J genes are TRBV6-4 and TRBJ2-1; 10 positions match TRBD2. The J segment lost 8 bases and the V segment lost 5 bases, leaving 6 bases of the junction unmatched. Germline assignment: CDR1 MRHNA and CDR2 SNTAGT. This CDR3 has 14 residues. In DNA form, the CDR3 reads TGTGCCAGCAGTAAGAGCGGGGGGGCCGATGAGCAGTTCTTC. The encoded protein is CASSKSGGADEQFF.

Only one count was recorded for this clone. The rearrangement links TRBV5-4 to TRBJ2-1; 7 bases line up with TRBD1. Germline values: CDR1 SGHNT, CDR2 YYREEE (reference sequence). After removal of 4 bases from V and 9 bases from J, the junction contained 10 bases not matched to a gene. The CDR3 totals 14 residues. The CDR3 DNA is TGTGCCAGCAGCCAAGGGGGCCGGGTCCCTGAGCAGTTCTTC. This translates into CASSQGGRVPEQFF.

The genes are TRBV5-5 and TRBJ2-6, with 8 bases matching TRBD1. CDR1 SGHKS and CDR2 YYEKEE come from the germline V gene (reference sequence). With 1 base clipped from V and 0 bases from J, the junction kept 9 bases outside the gene matches. CDR3 size: 19 residues. CDR3 residues: CASSLLTGVPLSGANVLTF. CDR3 DNA: TGTGCCAGCAGCTTGCTGACAGGGGTCCCGCTCTCTGGGGCCAACGTCCTGACTTTC.

V usage is TRBV4-1 and J usage is TRBJ2-1, with D possibly being TRBD2 (5 bases). Trimming stripped 4 bases from V and 4 bases from J, with 17 bases between. Per the germline V gene, CDR1 is MGHRA and CDR2 is YSYEKL. CDR3 length: 16 residues. The CDR3 DNA reads TGCGCCAGCAGCCGGACTCTGATGGTCAGTTACAATGAGCAGTTCTTC. Residues: CASSRTLMVSYNEQFF.

The genes are TRBV9 and TRBJ2-5, with 10 bases fitting TRBD2. This CDR3 contains 15 residues. The junction had 6 bases not matched to a gene; V was cut back by 2 bases and J by 5 bases. Germline V gene sequence: CDR1 SGDLS, CDR2 YYNGEE. The CDR3 sequence: CASSVPAGGPETQYF. The CDR3, as DNA: TGTGCCAGCAGCGTTCCAGCGGGGGGGCCGGAGACCCAGTACTTC.

The chain carries TRBV13 and TRBJ2-2, with 7 bases that match TRBD1. The J segment lost 4 bases and the V segment lost 5 bases, leaving 7 bases of the junction unmatched. Germline assignment: CDR1 PRHDT and CDR2 FYEKMQ (reference sequence). The CDR3 sequence is 15 residues long. CDR3 DNA sequence: TGTGCCAGCAGCAGAAAGACAGGGAGCACCGGGGAGCTGTTTTTT. Encoded protein: CASSRKTGSTGELFF.

The chain joins TRBV4-1 to TRBJ1-2, with 7 bases lining up with TRBD1. The germline CDR1 and CDR2 sequences are MGHRA and YSYEKL. V trimming: 2 bases; J trimming: 2 bases; junction bases outside the gene matches: 5. The CDR3 loop spans 15 amino acids. CDR3 coding DNA: TGCGCCAGCAGCCAAAACAGGGGTCGAAACTATGGCTACACCTTC. It codes for CASSQNRGRNYGYTF.

This clone occurred once. V gene TRBV4-1 combines with J gene TRBJ2-1; 9 bases align to TRBD1. Germline trimming cut 8 bases from V and 4 bases from J; bases unmatched to any gene: 6. Per the germline V gene, CDR1 is MGHRA and CDR2 is YSYEKL. CDR3 size: 14 residues. As DNA, the CDR3 is TGCGCCAGCGCCGGGACAGGGCAGTACAATGAGCAGTTCTTC. This encodes CASAGTGQYNEQFF.

V and J are TRBV5-4 and TRBJ1-1; D is ambiguous. The germline gives CDR1 SGHNT, CDR2 YYREEE (reference sequence). CDR3 size: 14 residues. The V gene lost 2 bases and the J gene lost 2 bases, with 10 bases spanning the gap. CDR3 sequence: CASSFSGLNTEAFF. CDR3 coding DNA: TGTGCCAGCAGCTTTTCGGGTCTCAACACTGAAGCTTTCTTT.

This chain joins TRBV30 and TRBJ1-2; D is perhaps TRBD1 (6 bases). V was clipped by 8 bases and J by 2 bases, with 12 bases between them. The CDR3 runs to 12 residues. Germline CDR1 GTSNPN, CDR2 SVGIG (reference sequence). CDR3 bases: TGTGCCGGACTGGACAGCAACTATGGCTACACCTTC. Amino acids: CAGLDSNYGYTF. Looking up the rest from reference TRBV30 and TRBJ1-2 gives the full variable domain: SQTIHQWPATLVQPVGSPLSLECTVEGTSNPNLYWYRQAAGRGLQLLFYSVGIGQISSEVPQNLSASRPQDRQFILSSKKLLLSDSGFYLCAGLDSNYGYTFGSGTRLTVV.

The V gene is TRBV6-1, the J gene TRBJ1-2; D remains ambiguous. Trimming shortened V by 5 bases and J by 0 bases, and 10 bases separated the two germline ends. There are 14 residues in the CDR3. Germline V CDR1 and CDR2: MNHNS, SASEGT. The CDR3 nucleotides read TGTGCCAGCAGTCCACAGACCACTAACTATGGCTACACCTTC. Protein: CASSPQTTNYGYTF.

This clone has just a few counts. The chain links TRBV7-9 to TRBJ2-7; possibly TRBD2 for D (6 bases). Trimming cost V 5 bases and J 5 bases, with 13 bases left between them. This CDR3 has 13 amino acids. Germline CDR1 SEHNR, CDR2 FQNEAQ (reference sequence). CDR3 in amino acids: CASSPSGGNEQYF. The CDR3 coding sequence is TGTGCCAGCAGCCCTAGTGGGGGGAACGAGCAGTACTTC. Filled out from reference TRBV7-9 and TRBJ2-7, the complete variable domain reads DTGVSQNPRHKITKRGQNVTFRCDPISEHNRLYWYRQTLGQGPEFLTYFQNEAQLEKSRLLSDRFSAERPKGSFSTLEIQRTEQGDSAMYLCASSPSGGNEQYFGPGTRLTVT.

This rearrangement joins TRBV6-6 to TRBJ2-7; tentative D call: TRBD1 (6 bases). The germline gives CDR1 MNHNY, CDR2 SVGAGI (reference sequence). The CDR3 has 14 residues. Trimming removed 2 bases at V and 0 bases at J, with 8 bases between. This chain's CDR3 is CASSYGTLSYEQYF. CDR3 bases: TGTGCCAGCAGTTACGGGACACTCTCCTACGAGCAGTACTTC.

Only a few counts were recorded for this clone. The chain employs TRBV7-9 and TRBJ1-1, with a possible D match to TRBD1 (5 bases). Trimming shortened V by 8 bases and J by 1 base, and 8 bases separated the two germline ends. The CDR3 sequence is 12 residues long. The germline CDR1 and CDR2 sequences are SEHNR and FQNEAQ (reference sequence). The CDR3 sequence is CASGAANTEAFF. DNA for the CDR3: TGTGCCAGCGGGGCAGCGAACACTGAAGCTTTCTTT.

This sequence joins TRBV29-1 and TRBJ2-1; TRBD1 agrees at 10 bases. CDR1 is SQVTM and CDR2 is ANQGSEA in the germline V gene. This CDR3 comprises 17 residues. The junction had 15 bases not matched to a gene; V was cut back by 2 bases and J by 8 bases. CDR3 region: CSVERDRGNLLSDEQFF. The CDR3 nucleotides read TGCAGCGTTGAACGGGACAGGGGTAATCTTCTCAGCGATGAGCAGTTCTTC.

The chain uses TRBV4-1 and TRBJ2-5, with TRBD2 identical over 7 bases. Trimming removed 0 bases from V and 2 bases from J; junction bases left unmatched: 6. The germline V gene encodes CDR1 MGHRA and CDR2 YSYEKL. This CDR3 contains 16 residues. This CDR3 reads CASSQETGLNQETQYF. In DNA, the CDR3 is TGCGCCAGCAGCCAAGAGACGGGACTAAATCAAGAGACCCAGTACTTC.

The chain combines TRBV7-3 with TRBJ2-5; D not certain. The germline V gene has CDR1 SGHTA and CDR2 FQGTGA. Trimming took off 4 bases at V and 1 base at J, with 7 bases between the two ends. The CDR3 sequence is 13 residues long. The CDR3 loop reads CASSYDPQETQYF. The CDR3 DNA is TGTGCCAGCAGCTACGACCCCCAAGAGACCCAGTACTTC.

This chain links TRBV5-1 with TRBJ1-6; TRBD1 agrees at 10 bases. The V gene end was trimmed by 0 bases and the J gene end by 6 bases; junction bases not matched to a gene: 3. The CDR3 is 16 residues long. Germline loops: CDR1 SGHRS, CDR2 YFSETQ. In DNA form, the CDR3 reads TGCGCCAGCAGCTTGGCCCGGACAGGGGGTAATTCACCCCTCCACTTT. Translated, it gives CASSLARTGGNSPLHF. The full variable domain, its missing parts supplied by reference TRBV5-1 and TRBJ1-6, is KAGVTQTPRYLIKTRGQQVTLSCSPISGHRSVSWYQQTPGQGLQFLFEYFSETQRNKGNFPGRFSGRQFSNSRSEMNVSTLELGDSALYLCASSLARTGGNSPLHFGNGTRLTVT.